The clone carrying this T cell receptor (beta chain) was observed once. Authors' data handling: Scientists estimated how many nucleated cells there were by amplifying reference gene primers. Profiled with immunoSEQ multiplex PCR; TCRdb holds only in-frame clones, not every one. Clone size and the V and J calls come from that table; the DNA yielded D and trimming. The data show roughly 100,000 clones, roughly 86% seen once. V gave up 0 bases and J gave up 6 bases; unmatched junction bases: 3. The CDR3 is 15 amino acids. CDR1 is LGHNA, CDR2 YSLEER, per germline. The data belong to a study of blood T cell repertoires in COVID-19. Study background: From the United States, Italy and Spain came samples of acute and convalescent COVID-19. PBMCs, B-cell-depleted T cells, or T cells were the source of the cDNA or gDNA that made up the material.

The gene calls are TRBV4-3 and TRBJ2-1; 9 positions match TRBD2. The origin of this receptor is a human donor in a cohort sampled during active COVID-19. Sample: peripheral blood. The CDR3, as DNA: TGCGCCAGCAGCCAAGACAGGACTAGCGCCAATGAGCAGTTCTTC. It is translated as CASSQDRTSANEQFF.